This T cell receptor beta chain is drawn from a study of radiation and T cells in renal cell carcinoma. This CDR3 is 14 amino acids long. V was pared by 0 bases and J by 4 bases, with 11 bases between. Germline V CDR1 and CDR2: SGHRS, YFSETQ. Stated time point: baseline pretreatment blood. The treatment here: 15 Gy SBRT to primary tumor, nephrectomy 4 weeks later. Data came from immunoSEQ multiplex PCR; TCRdb stores just in-frame clones and leaves some out. The profile shows about 91,000 clones, over 75% of them singletons. The TCR sequence derives from a man in his fifties or sixties with renal cell carcinoma. Here the sequenced sample was blood, taken from a patient whose treatment included radiotherapy and nephrectomy. This chain links TRBV5-1 with TRBJ2-7; D is ambiguous. The DNA for the CDR3 is TGCGCCAGCAGCTTGGCGGGTAGCCCTTACGAGCAGTACTTC. It translates to CASSLAGSPYEQYF.